This TCR beta chain was recorded in a study of response to subunit inactivated influenza vaccine. TCRdb redid the calling of the RT-PCR reads with MiXCR, one entry per CDR3 protein. The sample has roughly 550,000 distinct CDR3 sequences; roughly a quarter are singletons. In its sample, this clonotype was seen a few times. Per germline, CDR1 MNHEY and CDR2 SVGEGT. V was shortened by 0 bases and J by 7 bases, with 9 bases between the two germline ends. The CDR3 sequence is 14 residues long. This same sample was also part of a study on T cells expressing NK-cell markers. That paper adds: The TCR beta cDNA came from 5'RACE template switching with UMIs.

Material: CD4+ T cells sorted from PBMCs, obtained about 12 days after vaccination. This rearrangement joins TRBV6-2 or TRBV6-3 to TRBJ2-2, with D possibly matching TRBD2 (5 bases). This receptor was obtained from a man over 45 who received an inactivated influenza vaccine. The CDR3 is CASSYSLAHGELFF. The CDR3 DNA reads TGTGCCAGCAGTTACTCCCTAGCCCACGGGGAGCTGTTTTTT.